This record concerns one T cell receptor (beta chain) sequence. Here immunoSEQ multiplex PCR was the method, and the copy in TCRdb shows in-frame clones only, minus some. The sample shows about 160,000 clones, approximately 82% of them seen only once. This specimen comes from a study of blood T cell repertoires in COVID-19. Looked up from germline, CDR1 is LNHDA and CDR2 is SQIVND (reference sequence). V was pared by 4 bases and J by 7 bases, with 7 bases between. This CDR3 spans 12 amino acids. The TCR was taken from a man in his 60s who had recovered from COVID-19. The V and J genes are TRBV19 and TRBJ1-4; D is unresolved. Sequencing input: PBMCs or T cells enriched from blood (not recorded which). CDR3 region: CASSSWSEKLFF. The CDR3 bases are TGTGCCAGTAGTAGCTGGAGTGAAAAACTGTTTTTT.